This T cell receptor beta chain was identified during a study of blood T cell repertoires in COVID-19. Study-wide background: Samples came from the United States, Italy and Spain, spanning acute and convalescent COVID-19. From T cells, B-cell-depleted T cells, or PBMCs came the material, which was cDNA or gDNA.

The germline V gene has CDR1 MNHNS and CDR2 SASEGT. This CDR3 spans 16 amino acids. Trimming removed 1 base from V and 2 bases from J; junction bases left unmatched: 6. In the authors' workflow: Estimated nucleated cell counts came from reference gene primer amplification. Using immunoSEQ multiplex PCR, the repertoire was profiled, and TCRdb retains in-frame clones only, with some absent. That table supplies the V and J calls and clone size; D and trimming were determined from the DNA. Of 390,000 or so clones in the sample, 70% to 90% were seen once. Sequencing was performed on peripheral blood. The gene calls are TRBV6-1 and TRBJ2-3, with 7 bases that match TRBD2. This receptor was identified in a woman under 40 with active or convalescent COVID-19. Written as DNA, the CDR3 is TGTGCCAGCAGTGAAGGAAGCGGGGTACCCACAGATACGCAGTATTTT. Translation gives CASSEGSGVPTDTQYF.